A selection of T cell receptor beta chains follows, all from one sample in a study of shared clonotypes between healthy human individuals. TCRdb's table, derived via immunoSEQ multiplex PCR, lists solely in-frame clones and lacks some. The sample shows about 480,000 clones, approximately 85% of them seen only once. Source material: PBMCs. The receptors stem from a woman aged 40 to 50 in good health. Some clones in this sample may be carry-over from other donors' samples. CDR3s include the opening cysteine and the closing phenylalanine or tryptophan. A D gene is named only where the DNA matches it firmly. Rows give clone size only sometimes, using once, few, many, or a class for an expanded clone.

V gene,clone size,J gene,D gene,CDR3 protein,CDR3 DNA
TRBV19,-,TRBJ2-5,-,CASSIGGAQYQETQYF,TGTGCCAGTAGTATAGGGGGGGCCCAGTACCAAGAGACCCAGTACTTC
TRBV6-5,once,TRBJ2-3,-,CASSSPGSPSTDTQYF,TGTGCCAGCAGTTCCCCGGGAAGCCCGAGCACAGATACGCAGTATTTT
TRBV25-1,few,TRBJ1-1,-,CASSDREGWTEAFF,TGTGCCAGCAGTGATCGGGAGGGATGGACTGAAGCTTTCTTT
TRBV27,once,TRBJ2-7,-,CASSSRLTISSYEQYF,TGTGCCAGCAGTTCCCGACTAACTATAAGCTCCTACGAGCAGTACTTC
TRBV2,once,TRBJ1-5,-,CASSPSGQKPQHF,TGTGCCAGCAGTCCCTCCGGACAGAAGCCCCAGCATTTT
TRBV29-1,-,TRBJ1-3,-,CSVAPFSGSGNTIYF,TGCAGCGTTGCTCCGTTTTCGGGGTCTGGAAACACCATATATTTT
TRBV7-2,-,TRBJ2-7,TRBD2,CASRVAGGPEQYF,TGTGCCAGCAGGGTGGCGGGAGGTCCCGAGCAGTACTTC
TRBV28,-,TRBJ2-3,TRBD2,CASIAGGADTQYF,TGTGCCAGCATTGCGGGAGGGGCAGATACGCAGTATTTT
TRBV29-1,-,TRBJ2-7,-,CSVSGRSYEQYF,TGCAGCGTTAGCGGTCGCTCCTACGAGCAGTACTTC
TRBV6-1,-,TRBJ1-2,-,CASRVSGTPYGYTF,TGTGCCAGCAGGGTTTCCGGGACGCCCTATGGCTACACCTTC
TRBV15,-,TRBJ2-3,-,CATSRDRGYTDTQYF,TGTGCCACCAGCAGAGATCGAGGGTACACAGATACGCAGTATTTT
TRBV7-2,once,TRBJ2-1,-,CASSLQRDNNEQFF,TGTGCCAGCAGCTTACAACGGGATAACAATGAGCAGTTCTTC
TRBV28,-,TRBJ2-1,TRBD2,CASGLAGSPYNEQFF,TGTGCCAGTGGATTAGCGGGGTCCCCTTACAATGAGCAGTTCTTC
TRBV10-3,few,TRBJ1-2,-,CAISGLQGTNYGYTF,TGTGCCATCAGTGGGCTACAGGGCACCAACTATGGCTACACCTTC
TRBV29-1,-,TRBJ2-7,TRBD1,CSVGTGTGPYEQYF,TGCAGCGTTGGAACCGGGACAGGACCCTACGAGCAGTACTTC
TRBV19,-,TRBJ1-2,-,CASSIDAGLGYTF,TGTGCCAGTAGTATAGACGCGGGCCTTGGCTACACCTTC
TRBV4-1,many,TRBJ1-3,-,CASSPRVVISGNTIYF,TGCGCCAGCAGCCCCCGAGTCGTTATCTCTGGAAACACCATATATTTT
TRBV6-1,-,TRBJ2-7,-,CASSESGGHSYEQYF,TGTGCCAGCAGTGAAAGTGGGGGGCACAGCTACGAGCAGTACTTC
TRBV18,few,TRBJ1-4,-,CASSPTGTNEKLFF,TGTGCCAGCTCACCCACGGGAACTAATGAAAAACTGTTTTTT
TRBV2,few,TRBJ2-3,TRBD2,CASLLGLAGEADTQYF,TGTGCCAGCCTCCTCGGACTAGCGGGAGAGGCAGATACGCAGTATTTT
TRBV7-3,-,TRBJ2-1,TRBD1,CASSLEGQGYNEQFF,TGTGCCAGCAGCTTAGAAGGACAGGGGTACAATGAGCAGTTCTTC
TRBV5-1,-,TRBJ2-3,-,CASSLVSDTDTQYF,TGCGCCAGCAGCTTGGTAAGCGACACAGATACGCAGTATTTT
TRBV11-1,-,TRBJ1-4,-,CASSLAPEPNEKLFF,TGTGCCAGCAGCTTAGCGCCCGAACCTAATGAAAAACTGTTTTTT
TRBV29-1,-,TRBJ2-1,TRBD2,CSVDIAGTFYNEQFF,TGCAGCGTCGACATAGCGGGAACTTTCTACAATGAGCAGTTCTTC
TRBV19,-,TRBJ2-2,TRBD1,CASSMLLGTGGTGELFF,TGTGCCAGTAGTATGTTACTAGGGACAGGGGGCACCGGGGAGCTGTTTTTT
TRBV19,few,TRBJ2-1,TRBD2,CASAPTSAGSSYNEQFF,TGTGCCAGCGCCCCGACTAGCGCGGGAAGCTCCTACAATGAGCAGTTCTTC
TRBV28,once,TRBJ1-5,TRBD1,CASSRTGVNQPQHF,TGTGCCAGCAGCCGGACAGGGGTCAATCAGCCCCAGCATTTT
TRBV2,-,TRBJ2-3,-,CATSSTDTQYF,TGTGCCACCTCTAGCACAGATACGCAGTATTTT
TRBV7-6,once,TRBJ2-6,-,CASSLVLGASSGANVLTF,TGTGCCAGCAGCTTAGTATTAGGGGCCTCCTCTGGGGCCAACGTCCTGACTTTC
TRBV30,-,TRBJ1-2,-,CAWSVPGRVEGYTF,TGTGCCTGGAGTGTACCGGGAAGGGTTGAAGGCTACACCTTC
TRBV28,-,TRBJ1-2,-,CASSLPPNSYGYTF,TGTGCCAGCAGTTTACCCCCAAACAGCTATGGCTACACCTTC
TRBV6-1,-,TRBJ2-5,-,CASSEAPQGETQYF,TGTGCCAGCAGTGAAGCCCCCCAGGGAGAGACCCAGTACTTC
TRBV2,-,TRBJ1-2,-,CASSEARTGHGYTF,TGTGCCAGCAGTGAAGCGAGGACCGGCCATGGCTACACCTTC
TRBV18,-,TRBJ2-3,TRBD1,CASSLQGLEDTQYF,TGTGCCAGCTCACTACAGGGGTTGGAAGATACGCAGTATTTT
TRBV19,-,TRBJ2-3,-,CASSPPGADTQYF,TGTGCCAGTAGTCCCCCGGGGGCAGATACGCAGTATTTT
TRBV5-6,-,TRBJ2-3,TRBD1,CASSWPGTGQGLSDTQYF,TGTGCCAGCAGCTGGCCCGGGACGGGACAGGGGTTGTCAGATACGCAGTATTTT
TRBV19,-,TRBJ2-2,TRBD2,CASSPRGASGRRGTGELFF,TGTGCCAGTAGTCCTAGGGGGGCTAGCGGGAGGAGAGGCACCGGGGAGCTGTTTTTT
TRBV30,-,TRBJ2-3,TRBD2,CAWSGGLAGVWDPSDTQYF,TGTGCCTGGAGTGGGGGACTAGCGGGAGTTTGGGACCCCTCCGATACGCAGTATTTT